This T cell receptor beta chain was recovered during a study of cytomegalovirus exposure and HLA in healthy donors. The CDR3 contains 13 residues. The V gene's germline CDR1 is SGHDT and CDR2 YYEEEE. V lost 5 bases and J 6 bases, leaving 12 bases between the germline ends. Primers: 60 Vbeta forward and 13 Jbeta reverse. Profiling relied on immunoSEQ multiplex PCR, and the TCRdb table lists in-frame clones only, not all of them. The data contain roughly 150,000 clones, over 75% of them singletons. To note about this clone: Its specificity is not known.

Notes on the study in general: Most likely, a cluster of highly shared sequence variants arose as a sequencing artifact.

Sequencing was carried out using PBMCs. This TCR came from a man aged 45-65 years in good health and CMV-seropositive. This chain connects TRBV5-6 to TRBJ1-5; D perhaps matches TRBD1 (5 bases). The CDR3 DNA is TGTGCCAGCAGTGGGGGGGTCACTCAGCCCCAGCATTTT. Translation gives CASSGGVTQPQHF.